This T cell receptor beta chain was documented in a study of T cells in women clearing cervical HPV infection. Study-wide results and caveats: CIN3+ cases had significantly higher TCR richness than controls; evenness did not differ.

The data were produced by immunoSEQ multiplex PCR, yet TCRdb's version contains in-frame clones alone and is incomplete. Its table lists about 16,000 clones. MY09/MY11 PCR detected cervical HPV DNA; dot-blot assigned genotypes. Trimming took 5 bases from V and 7 from J, leaving 11 bases between them. Looked up from germline, CDR1 is SGHNT and CDR2 is YENEEA. The CDR3 length is 13 residues. A word on this clone: Its antigen is undetermined. From the germline J gene comes the end of the CDR3, since the read stops 3 residues before it.

Sequencing was done on a sample of blood buffy coat. This chain connects TRBV11-3 to TRBJ2-2; no reliable D call. This clonotype was sampled from a woman between 18 and 69 years old with a cervical HPV16 infection that either progressed to CIN3+ or cleared (not recorded which). CDR3 DNA, as far as it was read: TGTGCCAGCAGCCTGCTAGAAGGCGGGGAG. The encoded protein is CASSLLEGGE. The whole CDR3 sequence is CASSLLEGGELFF. Supplemented by reference TRBV11-3 and TRBJ2-2, the full variable domain reads EAGVVQSPRYKIIEKKQPVAFWCNPISGHNTLYWYLQNLGQGPELLIRYENEEAVDDSQLPKDRFSAERLKGVDSTLKIQPAELGDSAVYLCASSLLEGGELFFGEGSRLTVL.